Following are 9 T cell receptor beta chains from one sample sequenced in a study of shared clonotypes between healthy human individuals. The table came from immunoSEQ multiplex PCR; TCRdb's copy has only in-frame clones and leaves some out. The sample has around 650,000 clones, around 96% seen once. CD8 cells regarded as naive lacked CD45RO, were positively chosen for CCR7, and omitted terminally differentiated effector memory CD45RA+ cells. Sequences were obtained from naive CD8+ T cells sorted from blood. These TCRs come from a woman in her twenties or thirties in good health.

The gene calls are TRBV2 and TRBJ2-2; D may be TRBD1 or TRBD2 (6 bases each). The germline V gene encodes CDR1 SNHLY and CDR2 FYNNEI. V was trimmed by 3 bases and J by 5 bases, leaving 13 bases between them. The CDR3 loop spans 15 amino acids. CDR3 region: CASSDLQGRTGELFF. The CDR3 DNA sequence: TGTGCCAGCAGTGACCTCCAGGGGAGGACCGGGGAGCTGTTTTTT.

On this clone: Other DNA sequences in the sample encode the same CDR3. The chain combines TRBV7-8 with TRBJ2-7, with 7 bases fitting TRBD1. Trimming cost V 1 base and J 3 bases; bases outside gene matches: 3. The CDR3 extends over 14 amino acids. In germline, CDR1 is SGHVS, CDR2 FQNEAQ. CDR3 loop: CASSLVGTVYEQYF. Written as DNA, the CDR3 is TGTGCCAGCAGCTTAGTCGGGACAGTCTACGAGCAGTACTTC.

This CDR3 is CASSQDGLLDVYTEAFF. The CDR3 DNA is TGTGCCAGCAGCCAAGATGGGTTGCTCGACGTTTACACTGAAGCTTTCTTT. The J gene is TRBJ1-1, the V gene TRBV14; D unclear. There are 17 residues in the CDR3. V lost 0 bases, J lost 3 bases, and 17 bases lay in between. Germline assignment: CDR1 SGHDN and CDR2 FVKESK.

This chain links TRBV28 with TRBJ2-5; D is possibly TRBD1 (6 bases). Gene TRBJ2-7 matches the end of the DNA better, so the J call may be wrong. The CDR3 has 15 amino acids. Germline-derived CDR1 and CDR2 are MDHEN and SYDVKM. For the CDR3, the DNA is TGTGCCAGCAGTTTATCGTTAACAGGGTCCTACGAGCAGTACTTC. Translation gives CASSLSLTGSYEQYF.

J is TRBJ1-1 and V is TRBV28, with D tentatively TRBD1 (6 bases). The germline CDR1 and CDR2 sequences are MDHEN and SYDVKM. The V end lost 7 bases, the J end lost 4 bases, and 16 bases lay between the germline ends. This CDR3 spans 14 amino acids. In DNA form, the CDR3 reads TGTGCCAGCACCGTACAGGGAGAGGGCACTGAAGCTTTCTTT. Encoded protein: CASTVQGEGTEAFF.

CDR3 DNA: TGTGCCAGCAGCGAAACCGGGGCGAACACCGGGGAGCTGTTTTTT. Residues: CASSETGANTGELFF. This sequence joins TRBV9 and TRBJ2-2, with a tentative D call TRBD2 (5 bases). With 3 bases removed from V and 0 bases from J, the gap between germline ends came to 9 bases. The germline CDR1 and CDR2 sequences are SGDLS and YYNGEE. This CDR3 contains 15 residues.

This clone was detected once. V and J are TRBV29-1 and TRBJ2-3; D is uncertain. The CDR3 contains 11 residues. V was shortened by 3 bases and J by 10 bases, with 11 bases between the two germline ends. Germline V gene lookup returns CDR1 SQVTM and CDR2 ANQGSEA. CDR3 loop: CSVDLELAQYF. The CDR3 DNA reads TGCAGCGTTGATTTGGAATTGGCGCAGTATTTT.

The chain has TRBV18 and TRBJ1-4; TRBD1 aligns across 7 bases. V lost 4 bases and J lost 2; bases outside the gene matches: 7. CDR3 length: 16 residues. Germline loops: CDR1 KGHSH, CDR2 LQKENI. This chain's CDR3 is CASSRNPGQTNEKLFF. CDR3 bases: TGTGCCAGCTCACGAAACCCGGGACAGACTAATGAAAAACTGTTTTTT.

The CDR3 sequence: CASSPIGGGPYEQYF. The CDR3 DNA reads as TGTGCCAGCAGCCCAATCGGGGGAGGCCCCTACGAGCAGTACTTC. This sequence joins TRBV11-3 and TRBJ2-7, with D tentatively TRBD2 (6 bases). Germline V gene data show CDR1 as SGHNT and CDR2 as YENEEA. Trimming cost V 5 bases and J 2 bases, with 16 bases left between them. The length of the CDR3 is 15 residues.